This T cell receptor beta chain was profiled in a study of somatic mutations in cytotoxic T cells in rheumatoid arthritis. Overall study: There were some V beta antibody-stained T-cell populations flow-sorted at nearly 100% purity, and these included V beta1+ cells sequenced for TCRB.

The table came from immunoSEQ multiplex PCR; TCRdb's copy has only in-frame clones and leaves some out. The sample comprises 6,500 to 9,000 clones, more than 60% of which are singletons, and over 35% rests with the top ten. A word on this clone: Antigen specificity is unknown.

Findings of the study overall: CD8+ T cells showed clonality that did not differ significantly between patients with rheumatoid arthritis and age-matched healthy controls.

There are 16 residues in the CDR3. J was trimmed by 0 bases and V by 8 bases; bases with no gene match: 8. CDR1 is LNHDA and CDR2 is SQIVND in the germline V gene (reference sequence). This receptor was obtained from an adult with rheumatoid arthritis. V and J are TRBV19 and TRBJ1-5; TRBD1 aligns across 9 bases. Sequences were obtained from CD8+ T cells sorted from blood. The CDR3 bases are TGTGCCAGTTCGTGGGGGACAGGGAATAGCAATCAGCCCCAGCATTTT. Amino acids: CASSWGTGNSNQPQHF. The whole variable domain, filled in from reference TRBV19 and TRBJ1-5, reads DGGITQSPKYLFRKEGQNVTLSCEQNLNHDAMYWYRQDPGQGLRLIYYSQIVNDFQKGDIAEGYSVSREKKESFPLTVTSAQKNPTAFYLCASSWGTGNSNQPQHFGDGTRLSIL.